Reported below is one T cell receptor (beta chain). The record originates from a study of blood T cell repertoires in COVID-19. The CDR3 has 14 residues. V dropped 4 bases and J dropped 8; count of bases not matched to a gene: 10. Method: immunoSEQ multiplex PCR; TCRdb's copy keeps in-frame clones and lacks some. The sample yields 200,000 to 250,000 clones, approximately 90% seen once. This TCR derives from a woman in her thirties or forties with acute or convalescent COVID-19. The chain carries TRBV5-3 and TRBJ1-1; TRBD1 agrees at 8 bases. TRBV5-3 is given ORF status, its function remaining uncertain. Sequenced input: peripheral blood. In DNA form, the CDR3 reads TGTGCCAGAAGCCCGGGACAGGTAAAGCAGGAAGCTTTCTTT. Encoded protein: CARSPGQVKQEAFF.